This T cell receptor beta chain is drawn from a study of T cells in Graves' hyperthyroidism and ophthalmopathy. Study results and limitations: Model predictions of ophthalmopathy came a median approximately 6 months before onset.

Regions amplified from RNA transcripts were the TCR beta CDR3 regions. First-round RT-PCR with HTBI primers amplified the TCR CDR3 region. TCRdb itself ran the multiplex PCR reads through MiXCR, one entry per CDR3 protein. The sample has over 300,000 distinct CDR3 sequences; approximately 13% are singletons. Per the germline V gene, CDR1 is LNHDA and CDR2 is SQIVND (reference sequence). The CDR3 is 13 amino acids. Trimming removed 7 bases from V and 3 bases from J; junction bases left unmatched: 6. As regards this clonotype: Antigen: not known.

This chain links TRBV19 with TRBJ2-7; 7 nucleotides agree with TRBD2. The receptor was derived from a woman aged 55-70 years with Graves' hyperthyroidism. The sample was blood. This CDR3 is CASTTGTNYEQYF. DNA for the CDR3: TGTGCCAGTACCACCGGGACTAACTACGAGCAGTACTTC.